This T cell receptor (beta chain) was obtained from a study of blood T cell repertoires in COVID-19. Study context: COVID-19 samples, acute and convalescent, were from the United States, Italy and Spain.

In germline, CDR1 is MNHEY, CDR2 SVGAGI. This CDR3 contains 14 residues. The V and J ends lost 3 bases and 8 bases respectively, with 13 bases between them. Authors' methods: By means of reference gene primer amplification, nucleated cell counts were estimated. TCRdb's copy holds only in-frame clones and misses some; the assay was immunoSEQ multiplex PCR. V, J and clone size reflect that table, while D and trimming were determined from the DNA. The sample has 200,000 to 300,000 clones, roughly 79% seen once. The gene calls are TRBV6-5 and TRBJ1-4; D perhaps matches TRBD1 (6 bases). The sequencing sample was made of peripheral blood. This clonotype was obtained from a woman over 75 with acute or convalescent COVID-19. CDR3 in DNA: TGTGCCAGCAGTTATTCCCCTGGACAGGAAAAACTGTTTTTT. This codes for CASSYSPGQEKLFF.